This T cell receptor beta chain was recovered during a study of brain T cells in children with intractable seizures (dated by TCRdb to 2020 to 2022). For the wider study: Resected brain tissue from 45 to 60 pediatric epilepsy surgery cases was first screened for immune gene transcripts using a NanoString immunology panel. Most of the 12 selected surgery cases also had pre-surgery blood sequenced, which left four cases with brain tissue only. General findings and caveats noted by the study authors: The patients' HCMV serostatus was not known, and viral specificity was inferred solely from CDR3 sequence similarity. Because pre- and post-surgery blood were sequenced to different depths, clones absent from the pre-surgery sample may reflect undersampling.

Note on this clone: Its recognized antigen is unknown. No much larger clone exists at a distance of one base, and base qualities are not known.

According to the germline V gene (reference sequence), CDR1 reads LNHDA and CDR2 reads SQIVND. V and J lose 9 bases and 3 bases, and a span of 18 bases separates them. Taken from cysteine to valine, the CDR3 has 14 residues. Kept here is only the CDR3 DNA, which spans 42 bases and is read in frame from base 1. The immunoSEQ assay was applied to genomic DNA to generate the TCR beta chain sequences. The authors' pipeline ran thus. CDR3 sequences that did not begin with the conserved framework cysteine at position 104 were removed by hand. To get clonality, the normalized Shannon's Diversity Index was subtracted from one, giving values from 0 (maximal diversity) to 1 (oligoclonal). To check whether a given CDR3 had different frequencies in two samples, for example brain versus blood, chi-squared comparison-of-proportions tests were used. Public clonotypes were identified by searching immuneACCESS, and similarity to known antiviral clonotypes was assessed with the VDJdb browser. TCRdb took over this immuneACCESS table, retaining in-frame rearrangements with V and J assigned. Such tables are incomplete; in checked studies, under half of the missing clones stem from an unresolved V gene, and the remainder is unexplained. That table gives V, J and clone size, and the DNA gave D and trimming. A total of fewer than 25,000 clones appear in this sample, approximately 94% of them only once. The ten biggest clones cover roughly 6.7% of the sample.

Read against the paper, the sample's time point label means: resected brain tissue, or blood drawn just prior to surgery. The surgery cases showing the highest brain T cell transcript signatures were chosen for TCR beta chain sequencing of brain tissue and, when available, of blood. Before surgery, the patients had been given at least one anti-epileptic drug. The TCR-sequenced patients were children whose drug-resistant epilepsy was caused by tuberous sclerosis complex, focal cortical dysplasia, Rasmussen encephalitis or hemimegalencephaly. Blood was drawn right before the epilepsy surgery. The Monarch genomic DNA purification kit was used to extract bulk genomic DNA from unsorted brain tissue and whole blood.

The chain is encoded by TRBV19 joined to TRBJ2-7, and possibly TRBD2, on 7 matching bases. The source of this sequence is a boy aged 10-17 years with focal cortical dysplasia and intractable seizures. Sequenced material: peripheral blood, taken at surgery. The DNA sequence is given as TGTGCCAGCCACCAGGGGCGGGAGCTCTACGAGCAGTACGTC. Translated, this gives CASHQGRELYEQYV.